This T cell receptor (beta chain) came from a study of CD8+ T cells in alopecia areata. This clone was seen a handful of times. Treatment in this sample: oral pan-JAK inhibitor, 5-10 mg twice daily. RNA was isolated and reverse transcribed to cDNA, the sequencing template. The table came from immunoSEQ multiplex PCR; TCRdb's copy has only in-frame clones and leaves some out. The profile shows about 210,000 clones, 40% to 45% of them singletons. Unmatched junction bases numbered 4, after V lost 4 bases and J lost 2 bases. The CDR3 contains 15 residues. From germline, CDR1 is SGHNT and CDR2 YYREEE (reference sequence).

The chain is built from TRBV5-4 and TRBJ2-1; TRBD1 aligns across 9 bases. The receptor's source is a human donor with alopecia areata. The sequences come from CD4+ T cells sorted from blood, collected between weeks 36 and 40, from a patient treated with tofacitinib. CDR3 bases: TGTGCCAGCAGCACGGGACAGGGCACCTACAATGAGCAGTTCTTC. It codes for CASSTGQGTYNEQFF.